A selection of T cell receptor beta chains follows, all from one sample in a study of shared clonotypes between healthy human individuals. TCRdb's copy holds only in-frame clones and misses some; the assay was immunoSEQ multiplex PCR. The table has over 2 million clones, around 96% seen once; the top ten hold 0.85% to 1.2%. The specimen sequenced was naive CD8+ T cells sorted from blood. These receptors were obtained from a young man in good health. CDR3s include the opening cysteine and the closing phenylalanine or tryptophan. A D gene is named only where the DNA matches it firmly. Where a row states a size, it is once, few, many or the class of an expanded clone; other rows omit it.

J gene,V gene,D gene,clone size,CDR3 DNA,CDR3 protein
TRBJ2-7,TRBV28,.,.,TGTGCCAGCAGTTCCGATCGAGAGCAAAACTCCTACGAGCAGTACTTC,CASSSDREQNSYEQYF
TRBJ1-5,TRBV4-2,TRBD1,.,TGTGCCAGCAGCGCCCTTGGGGGACCGGGACAGGGCAATCAGCCCCAGCATTTT,CASSALGGPGQGNQPQHF
TRBJ2-1,TRBV9,.,.,TGTGCCAGCAGCGTAGGGGGCGATGAGCAGTTCTTC,CASSVGGDEQFF
TRBJ2-1,TRBV7-2,.,.,TGTGCCAGCAGCTCCATTTTGGACTGGGCTGGGTTCTTC,CASSSILDWAGFF
TRBJ2-3,TRBV5-1,.,once,TGCGCCAGCAGCTCCTGGGGAACAGATACGCAGTATTTT,CASSSWGTDTQYF
TRBJ2-3,TRBV7-9,.,.,TGTGCCAGCACCGAAATGGACGGGATTACGCAGTATTTT,CASTEMDGITQYF
TRBJ1-5,TRBV7-8,.,.,TGTGCCAGCAGCAAAATGGGGAATCAGCCCCAGCATTTT,CASSKMGNQPQHF
TRBJ2-2,TRBV5-4,.,.,TGTGCCAGCACCCCCCAGGGTATTTTGCCCGGGGAGCTGTTTTTT,CASTPQGILPGELFF
TRBJ2-5,TRBV27,TRBD1,.,TGTGCCAGCAGTTTATTAGGGACAGGGGCGGGGGAGACCCAGTACTTC,CASSLLGTGAGETQYF
TRBJ2-1,TRBV6-6,.,.,TGTGCCAGCAGTTACTCCCGCCAGGGTAGCTACAATGAGCAGTTCTTC,CASSYSRQGSYNEQFF
TRBJ2-2,TRBV7-2,.,.,TGTGCCAGCAGCTTCCCGTCGACAGGATTGAACACCGGGGAGCTGTTTTTT,CASSFPSTGLNTGELFF
TRBJ2-2,TRBV29-1,.,.,TGCAGCGTTGAAAACAACGACACCGGGGAGCTGTTTTTT,CSVENNDTGELFF
TRBJ2-7,TRBV5-5,.,.,TGTGCCAGCAGCTTGGATGCCCTAAGATCCTACGAGCAGTACTTC,CASSLDALRSYEQYF
TRBJ1-4,TRBV4-1,.,.,TGCGCCAGCAGCCATAGCAGGGTTGGCGAAAAACTGTTTTTT,CASSHSRVGEKLFF
TRBJ1-4,TRBV5-4,.,.,TGTGCCAGCAGCCCACGAGGGACTGAAAAACTGTTTTTT,CASSPRGTEKLFF
TRBJ2-5,TRBV13,.,.,TGTGCCAGCAGCTTAGAAGGCGGGCAAGAGACCCAGTACTTC,CASSLEGGQETQYF
TRBJ2-7,TRBV5-6,.,.,TGTGCCAGCAGCTTGGAAGGGCACGTGGTAATGCAGTACTTC,CASSLEGHVVMQYF
TRBJ2-1,TRBV5-1,.,.,TGCGCCAGCAGCTTGGCTAGCTACAATGAGCAGTTCTTC,CASSLASYNEQFF
TRBJ2-3,TRBV28,TRBD2,.,TGTGCCAGCAGTTTTAGGACTAGCGGGGGTATAGATACGCAGTATTTT,CASSFRTSGGIDTQYF
TRBJ1-2,TRBV28,TRBD1,.,TGTGCCAGCAACAGTCCAGGGGGGAGTTATGGTGGCTACACCTTC,CASNSPGGSYGGYTF
TRBJ2-1,TRBV2,.,.,TGTGCCAGCAAAGGCAGGGTCCACAATGAGCAGTTCTTC,CASKGRVHNEQFF
TRBJ2-3,TRBV19,.,.,TGTGCCAGTAGTATAGTGGGCTCCCTGGACACGCAGTATTTT,CASSIVGSLDTQYF
TRBJ2-7,TRBV27,TRBD1,.,TGTGCCAGCAGTTTTATGGCGGGACAGGGCGGCGAGCAGTACTTC,CASSFMAGQGGEQYF
TRBJ2-3,TRBV29-1,TRBD1,once,TGCAGCGTTGGGGGACAGGGCCGCACAGATACGCAGTATTTT,CSVGGQGRTDTQYF
TRBJ2-1,TRBV5-5,.,.,TGTGCCAGCAGCTCGGGACTCAGCTCCTACAATGAGCAGTTCTTC,CASSSGLSSYNEQFF
TRBJ2-1,TRBV6-5,.,.,TGTGCCAGCAACCCGAAAAAAACCTACAATGAGCAGTTCTTC,CASNPKKTYNEQFF
TRBJ1-2,TRBV13,.,.,TGTGCCAGCAGCTTAGGGAATTCGGACTATGGCTACACCTTC,CASSLGNSDYGYTF
TRBJ2-2,TRBV4-1,.,.,TGCGCCAGCAGCCAAATAAGAAACACCGGGGAGCTGTTTTTT,CASSQIRNTGELFF
TRBJ2-1,TRBV20-1,.,.,TGCAGTGCCCACTGGGGACCAGAGCAGTTCTTC,CSAHWGPEQFF
TRBJ1-1,TRBV11-2,TRBD1,.,TGTGCCAGCAGCTCATACAGGGGGGCTGAAGCTTTCTTT,CASSSYRGAEAFF
TRBJ2-5,TRBV2,TRBD2,.,TGTGCCAGCAGGGGCCTAGCGGGGGGGAAAGGTTGGGAGACCCAGTACTTC,CASRGLAGGKGWETQYF
TRBJ1-6,TRBV5-8,.,.,TGTGCCAGCAGCCACTTCGAGGGATTGCCCCTCCACTTT,CASSHFEGLPLHF
TRBJ2-3,TRBV14,.,once,TGTGCCAGCAGCCTCCTATCCGGTGGTTTACCCACAGATACGCAGTATTTT,CASSLLSGGLPTDTQYF